Listed below are T cell receptor beta chains from one sample, sequenced in a study of early T cells in non-severe SARS-CoV-2 infection. In TCRdb, the 5' RACE reads were re-called with MiXCR into one record per CDR3 protein. This table has more than 70,000 distinct CDR3 sequences, about 12% appearing once. Sequencing used whole blood. Receptors originate from an adult who was a healthcare worker with PCR-confirmed SARS-CoV-2 infection or an uninfected control (not recorded which). Both conserved end residues are part of each CDR3. The order of the fields is J gene, V gene, CDR3 protein.

TRBJ2-7,TRBV30,CAWSVQGLKYF
TRBJ2-1,TRBV24-1,CATSATSLARSYNEQFF
TRBJ1-5,TRBV12-3/TRBV12-4,CASSITGEGQPQHF
TRBJ2-7,TRBV7-2,CASSPGTSGSYEQYF
TRBJ1-4,TRBV20-1,CSAPPLQGLFATNEKLFF
TRBJ2-5,TRBV7-2,CASSGGPPGPAQETQYF
TRBJ2-3,TRBV9,CASSVVGTYTDTQYF
TRBJ2-2,TRBV11-2,CASSLGRLAGAPANTGELFF
TRBJ2-1,TRBV11-2,CASRVSLAGVNEQFF
TRBJ2-7,TRBV24-1,CATSDPGDRGYEQYF
TRBJ2-3,TRBV4-3,CASSQDSGGGTDTQYF
TRBJ2-2,TRBV24-1,CATSVWGTGELFF
TRBJ2-3,TRBV10-3,CAISGSVDTQYF
TRBJ1-1,TRBV29-1,CSVATAERGIFF
TRBJ2-5,TRBV7-9,CASSPRDRLGETQYF
TRBJ2-1,TRBV11-2,CASSLGGLEQFF
TRBJ1-1,TRBV5-1,CASRETSNTEAFF
TRBJ1-1,TRBV7-9,CASSLPGNTEAFF
TRBJ2-7,TRBV6-2/TRBV6-3,CASSSVPGQGANEQYF
TRBJ1-1,TRBV6-5,CASRRASNTEAFF
TRBJ2-5,TRBV7-2,CASSNRGGETQYF
TRBJ2-3,TRBV20-1,CSARAWLTSNKQYF
TRBJ1-1,TRBV2,CASRSRGFPGNTEAFF
TRBJ2-7,TRBV28,CASSLIGGRSYEQYF
TRBJ2-7,TRBV4-1,CASSKPGSEQYF
TRBJ2-3,TRBV20-1,CSASDPRVGTDTQYF